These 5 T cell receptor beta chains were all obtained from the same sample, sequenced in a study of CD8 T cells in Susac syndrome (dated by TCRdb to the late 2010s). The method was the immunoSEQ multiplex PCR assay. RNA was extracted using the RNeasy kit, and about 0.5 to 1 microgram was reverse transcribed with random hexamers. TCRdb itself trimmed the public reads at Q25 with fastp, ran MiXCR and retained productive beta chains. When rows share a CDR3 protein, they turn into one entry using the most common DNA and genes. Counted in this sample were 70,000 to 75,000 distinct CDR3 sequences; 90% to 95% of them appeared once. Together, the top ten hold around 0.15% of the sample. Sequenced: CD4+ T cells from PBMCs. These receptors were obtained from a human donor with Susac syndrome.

CDR3 sequence (DNA): TGTGCCAGCAGGGCAGGGGGCGCTGGAAATGGCTACACCTTC. Translation: CASRAGGAGNGYTF. J is TRBJ1-2 and V is TRBV6-5, with TRBD1 matching 8 bases. CDR1 is MNHEY and CDR2 is SVGAGI in the germline V gene. The J segment lost 6 bases and the V segment lost 6 bases, leaving 9 bases of the junction unmatched. The CDR3 has 14 amino acids.

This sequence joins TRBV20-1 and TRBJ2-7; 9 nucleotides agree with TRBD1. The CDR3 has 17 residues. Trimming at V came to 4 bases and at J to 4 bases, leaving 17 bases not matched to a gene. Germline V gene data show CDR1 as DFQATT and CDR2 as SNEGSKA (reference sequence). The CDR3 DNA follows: TGCAGTGCTAACCCCGGGACAGGGAACCCTTGGGCATACGAGCAGTACTTC. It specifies CSANPGTGNPWAYEQYF.

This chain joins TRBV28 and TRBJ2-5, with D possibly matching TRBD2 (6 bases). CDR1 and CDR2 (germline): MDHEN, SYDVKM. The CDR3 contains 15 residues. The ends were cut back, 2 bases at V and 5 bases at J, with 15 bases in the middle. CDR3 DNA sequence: TGTGCCAGCAGTTTAGGAGGGGTGTCCGGGGAGACCCAGTACTTC. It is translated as CASSLGGVSGETQYF.

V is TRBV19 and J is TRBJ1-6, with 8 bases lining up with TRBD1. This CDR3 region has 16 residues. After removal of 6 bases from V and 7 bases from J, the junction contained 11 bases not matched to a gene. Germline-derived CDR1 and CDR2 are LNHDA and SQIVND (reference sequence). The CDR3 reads CASSLAGTGGNSPLHF. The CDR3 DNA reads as TGTGCCAGTAGCCTCGCCGGGACAGGAGGGAATTCACCCCTCCACTTT.

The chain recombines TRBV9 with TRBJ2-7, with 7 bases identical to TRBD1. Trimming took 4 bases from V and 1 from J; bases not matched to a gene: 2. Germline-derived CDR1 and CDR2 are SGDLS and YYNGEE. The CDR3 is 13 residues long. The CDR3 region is CASSQGQSYEQYF. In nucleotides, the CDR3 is TGTGCCAGCAGCCAGGGACAGTCCTACGAGCAGTACTTC.